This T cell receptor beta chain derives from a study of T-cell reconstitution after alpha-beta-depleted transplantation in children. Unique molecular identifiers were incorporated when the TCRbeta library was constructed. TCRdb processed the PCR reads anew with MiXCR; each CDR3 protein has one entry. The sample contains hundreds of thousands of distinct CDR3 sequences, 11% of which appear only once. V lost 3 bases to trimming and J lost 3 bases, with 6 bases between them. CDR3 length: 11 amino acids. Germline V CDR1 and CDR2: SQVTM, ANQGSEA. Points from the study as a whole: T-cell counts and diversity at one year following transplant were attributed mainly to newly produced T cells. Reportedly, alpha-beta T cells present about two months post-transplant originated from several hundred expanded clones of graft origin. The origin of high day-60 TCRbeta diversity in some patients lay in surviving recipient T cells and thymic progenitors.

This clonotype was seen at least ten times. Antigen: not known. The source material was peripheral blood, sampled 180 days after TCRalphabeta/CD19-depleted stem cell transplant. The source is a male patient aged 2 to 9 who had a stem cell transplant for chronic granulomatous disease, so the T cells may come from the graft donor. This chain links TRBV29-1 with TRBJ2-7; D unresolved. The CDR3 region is CSVDSGYEQYF. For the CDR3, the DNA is TGCAGCGTTGATTCTGGCTACGAGCAGTACTTC.